Included here is one T cell receptor (beta chain) sequence, with context. Using immunoSEQ multiplex PCR, the repertoire was profiled, and TCRdb retains in-frame clones only, with some absent. Among more than 95,000 clones listed, around 89% were seen once. This record belongs to a study of T cell responses to AZD1222 COVID-19 vaccine. With 0 bases removed from V and 5 bases from J, the gap between germline ends came to 17 bases. This CDR3 comprises 16 residues. Germline loops: CDR1 SGHKS, CDR2 YYEKEE (reference sequence). The receptor's source is an adult in good health. Sample: peripheral blood, taken on day 0 of AZD1222 vaccination. This chain links TRBV5-5 with TRBJ1-1; D might be TRBD1 (6 bases). As DNA, the CDR3 is TGTGCCAGCAGCTTGGGGGCAGGGGCCATGGGTACTGAAGCTTTCTTT. It codes for CASSLGAGAMGTEAFF.